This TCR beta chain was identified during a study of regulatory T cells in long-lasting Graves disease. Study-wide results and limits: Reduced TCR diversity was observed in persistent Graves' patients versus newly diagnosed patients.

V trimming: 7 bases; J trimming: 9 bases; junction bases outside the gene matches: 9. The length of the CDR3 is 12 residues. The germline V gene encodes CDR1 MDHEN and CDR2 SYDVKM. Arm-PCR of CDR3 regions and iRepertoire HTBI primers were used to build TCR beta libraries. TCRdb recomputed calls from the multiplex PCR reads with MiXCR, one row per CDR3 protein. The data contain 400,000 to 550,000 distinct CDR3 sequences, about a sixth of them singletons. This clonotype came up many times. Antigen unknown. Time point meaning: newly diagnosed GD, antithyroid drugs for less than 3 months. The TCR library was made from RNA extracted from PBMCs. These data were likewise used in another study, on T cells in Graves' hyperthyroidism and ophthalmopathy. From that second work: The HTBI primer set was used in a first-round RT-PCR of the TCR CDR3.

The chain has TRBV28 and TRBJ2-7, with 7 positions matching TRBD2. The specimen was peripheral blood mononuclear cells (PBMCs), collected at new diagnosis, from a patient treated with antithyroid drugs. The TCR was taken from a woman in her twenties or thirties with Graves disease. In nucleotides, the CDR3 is TGTGCCAGCACCGACCTCCGCGGGGGGCAGTACTTC. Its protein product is CASTDLRGGQYF.